This TCR beta chain was documented in a study of shared clonotypes between healthy human individuals. Concerning this clone itself: Its cognate antigen is unknown.

Whole-study results and caveats: Among the subsets, naive ones generally showed larger estimated richness than memory ones. Exclusively blood specimens were collected; tissue repertoires likely differ.

The sorted-subset replicate PCRs were given 200 ng DNA, which is approximately 30,000 T cell genomes. The assay was immunoSEQ multiplex PCR, and TCRdb's table has in-frame clones only and misses some. This table has under 2.5 million clones, around 92% appearing once. The V and J ends lost 4 bases and 1 base respectively, with 18 bases between them. Germline V lookup: CDR1 SGDLS, CDR2 YYNGEE. The CDR3 has 17 amino acids. The rearrangement links TRBV9 to TRBJ2-1; D may be TRBD2 (5 bases). The sequenced sample consisted of naive CD4+ T cells from PBMCs. Indicated subset: CD45RA+ positively selected. The TCR originated in a young man in good health. Some clones in this sample may be carry-over from other donors' samples. CDR3: CASSPLNRGSSYNEQFF. The CDR3 nucleotides read TGTGCCAGCAGCCCCCTCAATCGAGGGAGTTCCTACAATGAGCAGTTCTTC. The variable domain in full, completed from reference TRBV9 and TRBJ2-1, reads DSGVTQTPKHLITATGQRVTLRCSPRSGDLSVYWYQQSLDQGLQFLIQYYNGEERAKGNILERFSAQQFPDLHSELNLSSLELGDSALYFCASSPLNRGSSYNEQFFGPGTRLTVL.